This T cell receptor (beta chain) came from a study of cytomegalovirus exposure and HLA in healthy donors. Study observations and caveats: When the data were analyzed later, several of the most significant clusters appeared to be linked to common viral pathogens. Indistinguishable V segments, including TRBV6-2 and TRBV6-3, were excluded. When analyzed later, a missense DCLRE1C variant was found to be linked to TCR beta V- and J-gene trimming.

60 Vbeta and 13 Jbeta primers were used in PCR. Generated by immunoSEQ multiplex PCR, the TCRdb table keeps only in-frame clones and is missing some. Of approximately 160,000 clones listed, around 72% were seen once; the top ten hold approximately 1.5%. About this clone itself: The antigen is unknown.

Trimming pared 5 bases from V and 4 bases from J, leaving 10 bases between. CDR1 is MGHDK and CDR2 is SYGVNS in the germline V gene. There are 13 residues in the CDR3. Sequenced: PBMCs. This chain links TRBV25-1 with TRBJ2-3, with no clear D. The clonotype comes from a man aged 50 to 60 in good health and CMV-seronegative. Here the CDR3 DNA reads TGTGCCAGCAGTAATTCGCGTGCAGATACGCAGTATTTT. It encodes CASSNSRADTQYF.